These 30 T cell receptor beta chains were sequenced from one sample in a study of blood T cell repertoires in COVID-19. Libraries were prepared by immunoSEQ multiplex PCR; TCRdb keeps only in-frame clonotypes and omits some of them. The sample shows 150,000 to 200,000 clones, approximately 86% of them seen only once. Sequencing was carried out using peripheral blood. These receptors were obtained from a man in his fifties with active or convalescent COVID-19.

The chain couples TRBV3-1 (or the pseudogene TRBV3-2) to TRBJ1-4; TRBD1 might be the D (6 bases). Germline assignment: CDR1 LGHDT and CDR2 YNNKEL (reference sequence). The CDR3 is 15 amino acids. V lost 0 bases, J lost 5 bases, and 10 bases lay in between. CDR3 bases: TGTGCCAGCAGCCAAGAGGGGGCTAGAAATGAAAAACTGTTTTTT. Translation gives CASSQEGARNEKLFF.

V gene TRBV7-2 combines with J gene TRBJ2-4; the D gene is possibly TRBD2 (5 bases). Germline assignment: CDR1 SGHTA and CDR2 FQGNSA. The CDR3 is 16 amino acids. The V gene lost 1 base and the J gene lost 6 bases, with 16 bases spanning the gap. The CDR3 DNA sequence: TGTGCCAGCAGCTTAGTCTGGGGAGTCTTGGGAAACATTCAGTACTTC. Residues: CASSLVWGVLGNIQYF. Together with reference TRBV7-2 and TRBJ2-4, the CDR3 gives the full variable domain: GAGVSQSPSNKVTEKGKDVELRCDPISGHTALYWYRQSLGQGLEFLIYFQGNSAPDKSGLPSDRFSAERTGGSVSTLTIQRTQQEDSAVYLCASSLVWGVLGNIQYFGAGTRLSVL.

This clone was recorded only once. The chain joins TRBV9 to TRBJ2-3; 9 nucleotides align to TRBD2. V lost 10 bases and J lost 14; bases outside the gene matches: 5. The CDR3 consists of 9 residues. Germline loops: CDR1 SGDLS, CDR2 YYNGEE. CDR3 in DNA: TGTGCCGGAGGACTAGCGTCGTATTTT. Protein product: CAGGLASYF.

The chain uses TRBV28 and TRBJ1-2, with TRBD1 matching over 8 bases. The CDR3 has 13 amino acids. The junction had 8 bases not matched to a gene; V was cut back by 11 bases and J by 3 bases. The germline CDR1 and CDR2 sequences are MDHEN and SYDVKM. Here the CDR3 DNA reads TGTGCCGTACTTGCGACAGGGGACTATGGCTACACCTTC. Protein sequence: CAVLATGDYGYTF.

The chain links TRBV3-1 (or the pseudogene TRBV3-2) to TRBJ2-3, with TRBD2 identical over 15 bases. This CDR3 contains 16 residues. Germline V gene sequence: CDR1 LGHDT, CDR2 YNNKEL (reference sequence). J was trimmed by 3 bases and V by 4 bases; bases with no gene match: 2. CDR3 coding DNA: TGTGCCAGCAGCCCGGGACTAGCGGGAGGTACAGATACGCAGTATTTT. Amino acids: CASSPGLAGGTDTQYF.

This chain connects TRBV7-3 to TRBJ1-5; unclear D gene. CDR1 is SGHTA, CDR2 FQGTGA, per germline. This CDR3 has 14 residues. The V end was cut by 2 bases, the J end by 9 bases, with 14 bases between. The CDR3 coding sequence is TGTGCCAGCAGCTTAGGTCGTACGAGCCGGCCCCAGCATTTT. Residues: CASSLGRTSRPQHF.

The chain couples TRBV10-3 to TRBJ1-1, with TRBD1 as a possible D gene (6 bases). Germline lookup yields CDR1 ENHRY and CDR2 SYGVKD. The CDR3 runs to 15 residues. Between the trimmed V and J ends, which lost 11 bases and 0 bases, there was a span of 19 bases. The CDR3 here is CAVTNQQGMNTEAFF. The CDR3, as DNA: TGTGCCGTAACGAACCAACAGGGTATGAACACTGAAGCTTTCTTT.

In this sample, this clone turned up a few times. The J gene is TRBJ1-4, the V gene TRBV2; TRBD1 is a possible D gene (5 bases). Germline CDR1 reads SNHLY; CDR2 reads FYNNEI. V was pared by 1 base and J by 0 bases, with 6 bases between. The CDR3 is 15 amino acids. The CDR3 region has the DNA TGTGCCAGCAGTGAAGTACAGGCAACTAATGAAAAACTGTTTTTT. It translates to CASSEVQATNEKLFF.

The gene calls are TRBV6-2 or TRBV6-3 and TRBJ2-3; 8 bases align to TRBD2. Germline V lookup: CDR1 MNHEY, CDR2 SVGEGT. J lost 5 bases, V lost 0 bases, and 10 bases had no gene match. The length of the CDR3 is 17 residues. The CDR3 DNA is TGTGCCAGCAGTTACTCGTCCAGCGGGGGTTCGTTAGATACGCAGTATTTT. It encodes CASSYSSSGGSLDTQYF.

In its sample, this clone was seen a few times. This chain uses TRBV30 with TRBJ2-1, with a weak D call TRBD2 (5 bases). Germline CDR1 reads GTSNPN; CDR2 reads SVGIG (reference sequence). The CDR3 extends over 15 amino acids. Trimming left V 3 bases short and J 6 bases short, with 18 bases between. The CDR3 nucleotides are TGTGCCTGGAGCGCCGGGAAAACGGGCCTCAATGAGCAGTTCTTC. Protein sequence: CAWSAGKTGLNEQFF.

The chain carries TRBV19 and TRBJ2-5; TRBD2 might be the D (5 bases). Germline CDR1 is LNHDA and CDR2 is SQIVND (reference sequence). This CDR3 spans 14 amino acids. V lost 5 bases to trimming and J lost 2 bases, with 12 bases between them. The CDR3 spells CASSEQGGQETQYF. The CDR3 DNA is TGTGCCAGTAGTGAACAAGGAGGTCAAGAGACCCAGTACTTC.

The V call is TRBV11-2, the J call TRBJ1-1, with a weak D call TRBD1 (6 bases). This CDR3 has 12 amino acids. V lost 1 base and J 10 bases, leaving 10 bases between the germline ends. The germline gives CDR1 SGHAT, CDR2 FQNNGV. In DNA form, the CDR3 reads TGTGCCAGCAGCTTAGGGGGGCTCGCAGCTTTCTTT. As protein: CASSLGGLAAFF.

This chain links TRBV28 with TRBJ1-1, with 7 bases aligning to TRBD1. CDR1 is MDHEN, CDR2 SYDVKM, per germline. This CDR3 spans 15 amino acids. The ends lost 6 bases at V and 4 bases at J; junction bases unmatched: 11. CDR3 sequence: CASRPNRGPITEAFF. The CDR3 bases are TGTGCCAGCAGACCGAACAGGGGCCCTATCACTGAAGCTTTCTTT. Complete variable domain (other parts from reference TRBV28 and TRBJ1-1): DVKVTQSSRYLVKRTGEKVFLECVQDMDHENMFWYRQDPGLGLRLIYFSYDVKMKEKGDIPEGYSVSREKKERFSLILESASTNQTSMYLCASRPNRGPITEAFFGQGTRLTVV.

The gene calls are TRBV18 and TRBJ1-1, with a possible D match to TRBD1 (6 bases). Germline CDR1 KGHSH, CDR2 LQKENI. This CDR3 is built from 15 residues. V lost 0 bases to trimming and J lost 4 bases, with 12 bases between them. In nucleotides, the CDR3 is TGTGCCAGCTCACCACCGGGGGGGGCCGTCACTGAAGCTTTCTTT. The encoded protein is CASSPPGGAVTEAFF.

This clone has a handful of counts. The DNA for the CDR3 is TGTGCCAGTATCCCATCCGGGGGTCTCCTCTATGGCTACACCTTC. Protein: CASIPSGGLLYGYTF. The chain employs TRBV19 and TRBJ1-2; a weak D match, TRBD1 (5 bases). Between the trimmed V and J ends, which lost 7 bases and 4 bases, there was a span of 19 bases. The CDR3 totals 15 residues. CDR1 is LNHDA, CDR2 SQIVND, per germline (reference sequence).

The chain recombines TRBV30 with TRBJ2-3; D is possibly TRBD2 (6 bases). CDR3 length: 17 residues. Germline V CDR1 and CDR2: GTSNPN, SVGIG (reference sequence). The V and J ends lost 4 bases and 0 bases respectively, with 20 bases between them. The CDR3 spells CAWNSGRGGKSTDTQYF. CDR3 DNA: TGTGCCTGGAATTCAGGCCGCGGCGGGAAGAGCACAGATACGCAGTATTTT.

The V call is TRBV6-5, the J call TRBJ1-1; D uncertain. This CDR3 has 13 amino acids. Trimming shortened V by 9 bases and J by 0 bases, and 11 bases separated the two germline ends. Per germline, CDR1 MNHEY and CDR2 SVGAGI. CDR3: CASLGRMNTEAFF. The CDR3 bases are TGTGCCAGTCTGGGCAGGATGAACACTGAAGCTTTCTTT.

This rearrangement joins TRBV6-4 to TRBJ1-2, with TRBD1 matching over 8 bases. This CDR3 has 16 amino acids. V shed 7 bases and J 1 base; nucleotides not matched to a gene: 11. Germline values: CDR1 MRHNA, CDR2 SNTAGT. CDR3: CASMGENGQGNYGYTF. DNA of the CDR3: TGTGCCAGCATGGGGGAGAATGGACAGGGTAACTATGGCTACACCTTC.

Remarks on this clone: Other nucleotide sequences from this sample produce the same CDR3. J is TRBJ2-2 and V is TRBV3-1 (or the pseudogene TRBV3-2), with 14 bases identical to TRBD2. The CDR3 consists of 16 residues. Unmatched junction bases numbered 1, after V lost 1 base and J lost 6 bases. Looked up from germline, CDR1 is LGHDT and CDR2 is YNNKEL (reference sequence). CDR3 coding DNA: TGTGCCAGCAGCCAAGGACTAGCGGGGGGGCCCGGGGAGCTGTTTTTT. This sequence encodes CASSQGLAGGPGELFF.

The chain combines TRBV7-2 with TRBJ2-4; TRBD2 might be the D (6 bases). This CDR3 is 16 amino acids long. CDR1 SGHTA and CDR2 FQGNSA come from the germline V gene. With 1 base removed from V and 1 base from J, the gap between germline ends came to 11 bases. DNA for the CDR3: TGTGCCAGCAGCTTAGGAGCAGGAGGGGCCAAAAACATTCAGTACTTC. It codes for CASSLGAGGAKNIQYF.

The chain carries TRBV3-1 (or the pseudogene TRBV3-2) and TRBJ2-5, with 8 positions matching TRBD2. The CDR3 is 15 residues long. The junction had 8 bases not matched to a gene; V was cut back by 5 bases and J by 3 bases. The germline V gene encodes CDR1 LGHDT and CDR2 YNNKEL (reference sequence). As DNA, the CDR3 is TGTGCCAGCAGCTCCTTGAAAGCGGGGGAAGAGACCCAGTACTTC. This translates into CASSSLKAGEETQYF.

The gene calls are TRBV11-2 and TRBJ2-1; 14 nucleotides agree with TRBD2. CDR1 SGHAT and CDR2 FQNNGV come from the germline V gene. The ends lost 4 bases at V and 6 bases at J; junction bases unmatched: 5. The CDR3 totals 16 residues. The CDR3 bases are TGTGCCAGCAGCTCGGGACTAGCGGGAGTTCGCAATGAGCAGTTCTTC. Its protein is CASSSGLAGVRNEQFF.

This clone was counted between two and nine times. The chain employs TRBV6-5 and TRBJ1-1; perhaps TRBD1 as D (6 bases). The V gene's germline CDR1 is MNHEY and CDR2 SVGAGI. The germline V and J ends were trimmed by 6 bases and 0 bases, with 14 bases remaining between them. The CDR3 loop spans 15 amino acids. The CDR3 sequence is CASSTWGRMNTEAFF. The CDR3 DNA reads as TGTGCCAGCAGCACTTGGGGGCGGATGAACACTGAAGCTTTCTTT.

The CDR3 spells CASSSSGTSTDTQYF. CDR3 bases: TGTGCCAGCAGCTCCTCAGGGACTAGCACAGATACGCAGTATTTT. V gene TRBV9 combines with J gene TRBJ2-3; maybe TRBD2 (6 bases). This CDR3 has 15 residues. Per germline, CDR1 SGDLS and CDR2 YYNGEE. V was clipped by 4 bases and J by 0 bases, with 12 bases between them.

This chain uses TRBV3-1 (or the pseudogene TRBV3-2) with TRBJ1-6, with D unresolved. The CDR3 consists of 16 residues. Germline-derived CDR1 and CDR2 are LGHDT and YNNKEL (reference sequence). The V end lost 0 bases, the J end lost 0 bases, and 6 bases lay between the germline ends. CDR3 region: CASSQDLSSYNSPLHF. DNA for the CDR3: TGTGCCAGCAGCCAAGATTTGAGCTCCTATAATTCACCCCTCCACTTT.

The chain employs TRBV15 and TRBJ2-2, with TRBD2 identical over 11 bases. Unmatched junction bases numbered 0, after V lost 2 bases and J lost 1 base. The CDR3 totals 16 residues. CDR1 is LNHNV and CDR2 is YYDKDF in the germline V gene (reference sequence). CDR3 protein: CATSRLAGGNTGELFF. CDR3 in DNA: TGTGCCACCAGCAGACTAGCGGGAGGGAACACCGGGGAGCTGTTTTTT.

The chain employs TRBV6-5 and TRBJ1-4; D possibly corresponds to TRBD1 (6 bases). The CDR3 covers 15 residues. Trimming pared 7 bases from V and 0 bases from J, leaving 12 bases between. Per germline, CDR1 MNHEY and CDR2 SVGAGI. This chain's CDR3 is CASKKTGATNEKLFF. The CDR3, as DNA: TGTGCCAGCAAAAAGACAGGTGCAACTAATGAAAAACTGTTTTTT.

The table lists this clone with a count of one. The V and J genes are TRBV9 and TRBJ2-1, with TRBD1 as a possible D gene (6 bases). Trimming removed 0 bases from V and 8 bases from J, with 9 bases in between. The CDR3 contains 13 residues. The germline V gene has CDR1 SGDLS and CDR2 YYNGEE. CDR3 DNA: TGTGCCAGCAGCGTAGTCGGGACATATGAGCAGTTCTTC. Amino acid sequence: CASSVVGTYEQFF. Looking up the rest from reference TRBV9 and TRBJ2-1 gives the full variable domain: DSGVTQTPKHLITATGQRVTLRCSPRSGDLSVYWYQQSLDQGLQFLIQYYNGEERAKGNILERFSAQQFPDLHSELNLSSLELGDSALYFCASSVVGTYEQFFGPGTRLTVL.

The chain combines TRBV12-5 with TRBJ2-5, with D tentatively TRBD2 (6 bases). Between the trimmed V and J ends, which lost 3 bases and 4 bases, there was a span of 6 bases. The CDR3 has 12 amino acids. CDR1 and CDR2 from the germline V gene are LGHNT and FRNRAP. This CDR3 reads CASGFGGETQYF. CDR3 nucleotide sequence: TGTGCTAGTGGTTTCGGGGGAGAGACCCAGTACTTC. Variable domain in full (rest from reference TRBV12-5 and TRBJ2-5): DARVTQTPRHKVTEMGQEVTMRCQPILGHNTVFWYRQTMMQGLELLAYFRNRAPLDDSGMPKDRFSAEMPDATLATLKIQPSEPRDSAVYFCASGFGGETQYFGPGTRLLVL.

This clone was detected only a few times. CDR3 DNA sequence: TGTGCCAGCAGCACTAGACTAGCGGGAGCGAGGGATACGCAGTATTTT. Encoded protein: CASSTRLAGARDTQYF. The chain combines TRBV11-2 with TRBJ2-3, with 12 bases aligning to TRBD2. J gave up 6 bases and V 5 bases, and 9 bases lay outside the gene matches. CDR1 and CDR2 (germline): SGHAT, FQNNGV. The CDR3 runs 16 residues.